This entry is about one T cell receptor (beta chain). The entry originates in a study of blood T cell repertoires in COVID-19. Study overall: PBMCs, B-cell-depleted T cells, or T cells provided the cDNA or gDNA that made up the material.

V was clipped by 3 bases and J by 5 bases, with 10 bases between them. The CDR3 length is 14 residues. The germline gives CDR1 KGHDR, CDR2 SFDVKD. Sequencing was performed with immunoSEQ multiplex PCR; in TCRdb, only in-frame clones are kept and a portion is missing. The sample shows fewer than 45,000 clones, about nine tenths of them seen only once. The sample consisted of peripheral blood. The sequence was collected from a woman aged 30 to 39 in a cohort sampled during active COVID-19. This chain uses TRBV24-1 with TRBJ1-3, with D maybe TRBD1 (6 bases). CDR3 in DNA: TGTGCCACCAGTGATCCCGGGACACGAAACACCATATATTTT. This encodes CATSDPGTRNTIYF.